The 31 T cell receptor beta chains below were found in one sample sequenced in a study of blood T cells in healthy people across ages. A second PCR of roughly 7 to 11 cycles used a sample-barcoded 5' primer and a J-beta primer mix. TCRdb fed the 5' RACE reads into MiXCR, producing one record per CDR3 protein. Among about 590,000 distinct CDR3 sequences listed, under 30% were seen once. Sequences were obtained from blood. The receptor source for this set is a woman over 75 in good health.

V and J are TRBV25-1 and TRBJ2-7; D remains ambiguous. Deletions cut 1 base from V and 7 bases from J, with 14 bases between. Germline V CDR1 and CDR2: MGHDK, SYGVNS. The CDR3 is made up of 14 amino acids. In DNA, the CDR3 is TGTGCCAGCAGTGAATTGGATAGGGATTGGGAGCAGTACTTC. This sequence encodes CASSELDRDWEQYF.

The J gene is TRBJ2-2, the V gene TRBV7-2; D unclear. Between the trimmed V and J ends, which lost 1 base and 6 bases, there was a span of 15 bases. The CDR3 extends over 16 amino acids. CDR1 is SGHTA, CDR2 FQGNSA, per germline. CDR3: CASSLGFGNRAGELFF. Here the CDR3 DNA reads TGTGCCAGCAGCTTAGGGTTCGGCAATAGGGCCGGGGAGCTGTTTTTT.

V is TRBV7-3 and J is TRBJ1-1; 7 positions agree with TRBD1. V lost 2 bases and J lost 10; bases outside the gene matches: 7. CDR1 is SGHTA, CDR2 FQGTGA, per germline. This CDR3 spans 13 amino acids. CDR3 region: CASSLGTAEVAFF. The CDR3 DNA reads TGTGCCAGCAGCTTAGGGACAGCGGAGGTAGCTTTCTTT. Using reference TRBV7-3 and TRBJ1-1 for the parts outside the CDR3, the full variable domain is GAGVSQTPSNKVTEKGKYVELRCDPISGHTALYWYRQSLGQGPEFLIYFQGTGAADDSGLPNDRFFAVRPEGSVSTLKIQRTERGDSAVYLCASSLGTAEVAFFGQGTRLTVV.

CDR3: CASSSVGGRGGLIEQFF. CDR3 in DNA: TGTGCCAGCAGCTCGGTCGGGGGACGGGGGGGCCTAATTGAGCAGTTCTTC. The rearrangement links TRBV7-2 to TRBJ2-1, with 8 bases matching TRBD2. The CDR3 length is 17 residues. Germline V gene lookup returns CDR1 SGHTA and CDR2 FQGNSA. Trimming removed 4 bases from V and 9 bases from J; junction bases left unmatched: 17.

This clonotype was seen ten or more times. CDR3 in DNA: TGTGCCAGCAGCTTCACTAGCGGGTTCTACAATGAGCAGTTCTTC. This sequence encodes CASSFTSGFYNEQFF. The rearrangement uses TRBV7-9 and TRBJ2-1, with TRBD2 identical over 9 bases. With 3 bases clipped from V and 3 bases from J, the junction kept 3 bases outside the gene matches. The CDR3 consists of 15 residues. Germline V gene sequence: CDR1 SEHNR, CDR2 FQNEAQ (reference sequence).

This clonotype was found a few times. The chain combines TRBV11-1 with TRBJ1-1, with 7 bases identical to TRBD1. This CDR3 comprises 14 residues. Trimming removed 5 bases from V and 4 bases from J; junction bases left unmatched: 7. The V gene's germline CDR1 is SGHAT and CDR2 FQDESV (reference sequence). The CDR3 DNA sequence: TGTGCCAGCAGCGTTACAGGGGCTGGCACTGAAGCTTTCTTT. Protein sequence: CASSVTGAGTEAFF.

This clonotype was seen many times. This chain uses TRBV5-1 with TRBJ1-6; weak D call: TRBD1 (5 bases). CDR1 is SGHRS and CDR2 is YFSETQ in the germline V gene. V was shortened by 6 bases and J by 7 bases, with 20 bases between the two germline ends. The CDR3 runs 16 residues. CDR3 bases: TGCGCCAGCACCGCTGGGTCGGGACGGGCGAATTCACCCCTCCACTTT. Residues: CASTAGSGRANSPLHF.

Of note for this clonotype: A junction end diverges from the germline sequence, so it may reflect a read error. The rearrangement joins TRBV5-1 to TRBJ2-5, with TRBD1 matching over 8 bases. The CDR3 totals 15 residues. Germline values: CDR1 SGHRS, CDR2 YFSETQ. The CDR3 coding sequence is TGCACCAGCAGCTTGACCCAGGGGGCCGACGAGACCCAGTACTTC. Residues: CTSSLTQGADETQYF.

This clonotype came up many times. The V and J genes are TRBV20-1 and TRBJ2-7, with D uncertain. The V and J ends lost 1 base and 3 bases respectively, with 7 bases between them. This CDR3 has 12 amino acids. Germline V gene sequence: CDR1 DFQATT, CDR2 SNEGSKA (reference sequence). CDR3 amino acids: CSARAHSYEQYF. CDR3 DNA sequence: TGCAGTGCTAGAGCCCACAGCTACGAGCAGTACTTC.

In this sample, this clonotype turned up a few times. The chain links TRBV24-1 to TRBJ1-5, with D possibly being TRBD1 (5 bases). The CDR3 spans 13 residues. From germline, CDR1 is KGHDR and CDR2 SFDVKD. Trimming took 0 bases from V and 6 from J, leaving 5 bases between them. The CDR3 coding sequence is TGTGCCACCAGTGATTTGGACAGTCAGCCCCAGCATTTT. Translation gives CATSDLDSQPQHF.

The rearrangement joins TRBV11-2 to TRBJ1-4, with 10 bases aligning to TRBD1. The germline gives CDR1 SGHAT, CDR2 FQNNGV. CDR3 length: 13 residues. V gave up 5 bases and J gave up 11 bases; unmatched junction bases: 5. For the CDR3, the DNA is TGTGCCAGCAGCCTAGGACAGGGGGATAAACTGTTTTTT. It yields the protein CASSLGQGDKLFF.

The chain couples TRBV20-1 to TRBJ2-3, with a weak D call TRBD1 (6 bases). The V end was cut by 4 bases, the J end by 2 bases, with 10 bases between. The CDR3 spans 13 residues. Per germline, CDR1 DFQATT and CDR2 SNEGSKA (reference sequence). The CDR3 loop reads CSANRDTTDTQYF. DNA for the CDR3: TGCAGTGCTAACAGGGACACCACAGATACGCAGTATTTT.

The V call is TRBV20-1, the J call TRBJ2-3, with 9 nucleotides matching TRBD1. The germline gives CDR1 DFQATT, CDR2 SNEGSKA (reference sequence). Unmatched junction bases numbered 4, after V lost 3 bases and J lost 3 bases. The CDR3 length is 14 residues. CDR3 sequence reads: CSARPGQGTDTQYF. The CDR3 DNA follows: TGCAGTGCTAGGCCGGGACAGGGTACAGATACGCAGTATTTT.

Regarding this clonotype: A much bigger clone sits one base away, suggesting this may be a read error. The J gene is TRBJ2-5, the V gene TRBV4-1; weak D call: TRBD1 (6 bases). The germline gives CDR1 MGHRA, CDR2 YSYEKL. The CDR3 spans 15 residues. V was clipped by 0 bases and J by 11 bases, with 19 bases between them. CDR3 residues: CASSQESGRGNEQYF. CDR3 DNA sequence: TGCGCCAGCAGCCAAGAATCGGGCAGGGGCAATGAGCAGTACTTC.

This clonotype showed up just a few times. One base away lies a much larger clone, so this may be a sequencing read error. The rearrangement joins TRBV30 to TRBJ2-7; D ambiguous. Trimming pared 4 bases from V and 7 bases from J, leaving 17 bases between. CDR3 length: 13 residues. CDR1 and CDR2 from the germline V gene are GTSNPN and SVGIG (reference sequence). CDR3 sequence reads: CAWKAGHYNEQYF. The CDR3 DNA is TGTGCCTGGAAGGCAGGTCACTACAATGAGCAGTACTTC. Variable domain in full (rest from reference TRBV30 and TRBJ2-7): SQTIHQWPATLVQPVGSPLSLECTVEGTSNPNLYWYRQAAGRGLQLLFYSVGIGQISSEVPQNLSASRPQDRQFILSSKKLLLSDSGFYLCAWKAGHYNEQYFGPGTRLTVT.

This clonotype was picked up many times. The chain joins TRBV5-1 to TRBJ2-5, with a weak D call TRBD1 (6 bases). Per the germline V gene, CDR1 is SGHRS and CDR2 is YFSETQ. The CDR3 extends over 16 amino acids. Trimming pared 0 bases from V and 0 bases from J, leaving 12 bases between. The DNA for the CDR3 is TGCGCCAGCAGCTTGGGACGAGGGGACAACCAAGAGACCCAGTACTTC. This sequence encodes CASSLGRGDNQETQYF.

The chain links TRBV9 to TRBJ1-5; possible D gene TRBD1, 5 bases. V was clipped by 0 bases and J by 7 bases, with 14 bases between them. Germline loops: CDR1 SGDLS, CDR2 YYNGEE. The CDR3 contains 15 residues. The CDR3 region has the DNA TGTGCCAGCAGCGTAGGTGCAGGGTTCGAGCAGCCCCAGCATTTT. Protein sequence: CASSVGAGFEQPQHF.

A word on this clonotype: One junction end does not reproduce the germline sequence, and a read error may be involved. The chain links TRBV29-1 to TRBJ2-1; tentatively, D is TRBD2 (6 bases). The CDR3 is made up of 14 amino acids. Germline values: CDR1 SQVTM, CDR2 ANQGSEA. Written as DNA, the CDR3 is TGCAGCGTGCAAGCGGGTCAAGGCTACGATGAGCAGTTCTTC. This sequence encodes CSVQAGQGYDEQFF.

This clonotype was seen ten or more times. The chain joins TRBV9 to TRBJ2-5, with TRBD2 as a possible D gene (7 bases). This CDR3 is 15 amino acids long. CDR1 SGDLS and CDR2 YYNGEE come from the germline V gene. V lost 0 bases to trimming and J lost 6 bases, with 15 bases between them. DNA for the CDR3: TGTGCCAGCAGCGTAGGGGGGGGCCAAGGGAAGACCCAGTACTTC. Its protein product is CASSVGGGQGKTQYF.

Of note for this clonotype: Mismatch with germline at one junction end may stem from a read error. The V gene is TRBV7-2, the J gene TRBJ2-1, with 10 positions matching TRBD1. This CDR3 has 15 amino acids. Looked up from germline, CDR1 is SGHTA and CDR2 is FQGNSA. CDR3 coding DNA: TGTGCCAGCAGGCCTGACAGGGGGCCTTACAATGGGCAGTTCTTC. Translating gives CASRPDRGPYNGQFF.

This clonotype was observed at least ten times. The gene calls are TRBV20-1 and TRBJ2-7, with D possibly matching TRBD2 (6 bases). CDR3 length equals 14 residues. Germline CDR1 DFQATT, CDR2 SNEGSKA (reference sequence). The V gene lost 1 base and the J gene lost 0 bases, with 10 bases spanning the gap. The CDR3 spells CSARASGLSYEQYF. Written as DNA, the CDR3 is TGCAGTGCTAGAGCCTCGGGACTCTCCTACGAGCAGTACTTC.

For the CDR3, the DNA is TGTGCCAGCAGTGGGGGACTAGCGGAGACTCTCTACTACGAGCAGTACTTC. It codes for CASSGGLAETLYYEQYF. This chain uses TRBV6-2 or TRBV6-3 with TRBJ2-7; TRBD2 agrees at 11 bases. The junction had 12 bases not matched to a gene; V was cut back by 5 bases and J by 3 bases. There are 17 residues in the CDR3. In germline, CDR1 is MNHEY, CDR2 SVGEGT.

Many counts were recorded for this clonotype. The chain couples TRBV30 to TRBJ2-5; 10 bases fit TRBD1. The V gene's germline CDR1 is GTSNPN and CDR2 SVGIG (reference sequence). This CDR3 is built from 14 residues. V was clipped by 0 bases and J by 2 bases; unmatched bases: 0. This CDR3 reads CAWSVDRGQETQYF. The CDR3 region has the DNA TGTGCCTGGAGTGTGGACAGGGGGCAAGAGACCCAGTACTTC.

This clonotype was counted only a few times. The chain has TRBV7-9 and TRBJ1-1; D call uncertain. CDR1 and CDR2 from the germline V gene are SEHNR and FQNEAQ (reference sequence). The CDR3 consists of 18 residues. V lost 5 bases to trimming and J lost 1 base, with 23 bases between them. The CDR3 sequence: CASSPLKRSTRENTEAFF. In DNA form, the CDR3 reads TGTGCCAGCAGCCCACTTAAGAGGTCGACAAGGGAGAACACTGAAGCTTTCTTT. Looking up the rest from reference TRBV7-9 and TRBJ1-1 gives the full variable domain: DTGVSQNPRHKITKRGQNVTFRCDPISEHNRLYWYRQTLGQGPEFLTYFQNEAQLEKSRLLSDRFSAERPKGSFSTLEIQRTEQGDSAMYLCASSPLKRSTRENTEAFFGQGTRLTVV.

A remark on this clonotype: A much larger clone is a single base away; this may be a read error. This rearrangement joins TRBV5-6 to TRBJ2-3; 9 bases match TRBD2. V shed 1 base, J shed 7 bases, and the junction held 10 bases outside the gene matches. From germline, CDR1 is SGHDT and CDR2 YYEEEE. The CDR3 runs 16 residues. The CDR3 DNA is TGTGCCAGCAGCTTGTCAGCGGGGGGTCCACGCTATACGCAGTATTTT. It codes for CASSLSAGGPRYTQYF.

The rearrangement links TRBV7-9 to TRBJ2-2, with no clear D. The CDR3 length is 13 residues. Trimming removed 2 bases at V and 6 bases at J, with 7 bases between. The germline V gene has CDR1 SEHNR and CDR2 FQNEAQ (reference sequence). This CDR3 is CASSLTDSGELFF. CDR3 nucleotides: TGTGCCAGCAGCTTAACAGACTCCGGGGAGCTGTTTTTT.

Ten or more counts support this clonotype. The chain couples TRBV7-9 to TRBJ2-1, with TRBD1 as a possible D gene (6 bases). V dropped 2 bases and J dropped 1 base, with 12 bases sitting between them. The CDR3 runs 16 residues. Germline-derived CDR1 and CDR2 are SEHNR and FQNEAQ (reference sequence). CDR3 nucleotides: TGTGCCAGCAGCTTACTCCGCAGGGGATCCTACAATGAGCAGTTCTTC. Encoded protein: CASSLLRRGSYNEQFF.

This clonotype was picked up many times. The chain couples TRBV6-1 to TRBJ2-3; D not resolved. The CDR3 has 15 amino acids. The V end lost 8 bases, the J end lost 0 bases, and 15 bases lay between the germline ends. CDR1 MNHNS and CDR2 SASEGT come from the germline V gene. The CDR3 nucleotides are TGTGCCAGCCCTTATGGAGACGCTAGCACAGATACGCAGTATTTT. Its translation is CASPYGDASTDTQYF.

In its sample, this clonotype was seen many times. The gene calls are TRBV6-1 and TRBJ2-1; D tentatively fits TRBD1 or TRBD2 (5 bases each). Trimming took 5 bases from V and 1 from J, leaving 15 bases between them. CDR1 and CDR2 (germline): MNHNS, SASEGT. The CDR3 is made up of 16 amino acids. CDR3 nucleotides: TGTGCCAGCAGTCCTGGGGACCGATCTTCCTACAATGAGCAGTTCTTC. Protein product: CASSPGDRSSYNEQFF.

V and J are TRBV20-1 and TRBJ2-5; TRBD2 agrees at 8 bases. Germline V CDR1 and CDR2: DFQATT, SNEGSKA (reference sequence). The V gene end was trimmed by 4 bases and the J gene end by 5 bases; junction bases not matched to a gene: 6. The CDR3 is 13 amino acids. In DNA form, the CDR3 reads TGCAGTGCTACGCCCGGGAGGGTTGAGACCCAGTACTTC. It is translated as CSATPGRVETQYF.

The chain employs TRBV21-1 and TRBJ1-2; the table's D call, TRBD1, was not checked against the DNA. TRBV21-1 is a pseudogene segment. CDR3 length: 17 amino acids. CDR3 in amino acids: CASRFLTGGANDYGYTF. CDR3 DNA: TGTGCCAGCAGATTCCTTACGGGGGGGGCAAATGACTATGGCTACACCTTC.